These 24 T cell receptor beta chains share one sample of origin, sequenced in a study of OX40 agonist ivuxolimab in advanced cancers. The library was made by the immunoSEQ multiplex PCR assay. The clones in this table, taken by TCRdb from immuneACCESS, are in-frame only. Not every clone is retained; where verified, under half of the shortfall comes from an unresolved V gene, and the cause of the rest is unknown. Present in this sample are approximately 29,000 clones, approximately 81% of which were seen just once. Together, the top ten hold 15% to 20% of the sample. Sample: CD4+ or CD8+ T cells sorted from blood, taken in a trial of the OX40 agonist ivuxolimab. These TCRs come from an adult with an advanced solid tumor such as melanoma, head and neck, liver or kidney cancer.

This clone was picked up a small number of times. V and J are TRBV12-5 and TRBJ2-7; tentatively, D is TRBD1 (6 bases). With 6 bases removed from V and 4 bases from J, the gap between germline ends came to 16 bases. Germline CDR1 LGHNT, CDR2 FRNRAP. The CDR3 is 14 residues long. The CDR3 sequence is CASGGASTGYEQYF. In DNA, the CDR3 is TGTGCTAGTGGAGGGGCCTCAACAGGGTACGAGCAGTACTTC.

The V call is TRBV7-3, the J call TRBJ2-6; D is unresolved. This CDR3 has 16 amino acids. The germline gives CDR1 SGHTA, CDR2 FQGTGA. V shed 5 bases and J shed 0 bases, with 11 bases lying between them. The CDR3 coding sequence is TGTGCCAGCAGCCCCGTTCCGGGCTCTGGGGCCAACGTCCTGACTTTC. It yields the protein CASSPVPGSGANVLTF.

This rearrangement joins TRBV15 to TRBJ2-3; the match to TRBD2 covers 11 bases. CDR3 length: 16 amino acids. V shed 5 bases and J 5 bases; nucleotides not matched to a gene: 9. The V gene's germline CDR1 is LNHNV and CDR2 YYDKDF (reference sequence). CDR3 DNA: TGTGCCACCAGCTCTCGACTAGCGGGGACGGGAGATACGCAGTATTTT. Amino acid sequence: CATSSRLAGTGDTQYF. Full variable domain (remainder filled in from reference TRBV15 and TRBJ2-3): DAMVIQNPRYQVTQFGKPVTLSCSQTLNHNVMYWYQQKSSQAPKLLFHYYDKDFNNEADTPDNFQSRRPNTSFCFLDIRSPGLGDTAMYLCATSSRLAGTGDTQYFGPGTRLTVL.

J is TRBJ2-1 and V is TRBV6-5, with D perhaps TRBD1 (5 bases). V shed 4 bases and J shed 3 bases, with 16 bases lying between them. The CDR3 is 16 amino acids. Germline values: CDR1 MNHEY, CDR2 SVGAGI. The CDR3 DNA sequence: TGTGCCAGCAGTTCCCCTACGGCAGGGCTCTACAATGAGCAGTTCTTC. Translating gives CASSSPTAGLYNEQFF.

The rearrangement links TRBV7-8 to TRBJ2-7; D might be TRBD1 (6 bases). The CDR3 spans 14 residues. The ends were cut back, 1 base at V and 3 bases at J, with 10 bases in the middle. CDR1 SGHVS and CDR2 FQNEAQ come from the germline V gene. The CDR3 nucleotides are TGTGCCAGCAGCTTAGAACAGGGCCACTACGAGCAGTACTTC. Translated: CASSLEQGHYEQYF.

V and J are TRBV6-1 and TRBJ2-7; 8 bases map to TRBD2. With V trimmed by 1 base and J by 2 bases, 4 bases remained unmatched. The germline gives CDR1 MNHNS, CDR2 SASEGT. The CDR3 runs to 15 residues. This CDR3 reads CASSEEASGPYEQYF. The CDR3 DNA reads TGTGCCAGCAGTGAAGAGGCTAGCGGGCCCTACGAGCAGTACTTC.

V and J are TRBV5-4 and TRBJ2-2; perhaps TRBD1 as D (5 bases). Germline CDR1 is SGHNT and CDR2 is YYREEE (reference sequence). Trimming cost V 0 bases and J 0 bases, with 12 bases left between them. There are 17 residues in the CDR3. DNA of the CDR3: TGTGCCAGCAGCTTGGTAAGGTGGGGCACGAACACCGGGGAGCTGTTTTTT. Its translation is CASSLVRWGTNTGELFF.

This clone has a single count. This rearrangement joins TRBV11-3 to TRBJ2-7; 8 bases match TRBD2. The CDR3 is 15 amino acids. Germline V gene data show CDR1 as SGHNT and CDR2 as YENEEA. The ends lost 1 base at V and 5 bases at J; junction bases unmatched: 7. CDR3 in DNA: TGTGCCAGCAGCTTAGTGGCGGGAGGTGGCAACGAGCAGTACTTC. Translation gives CASSLVAGGGNEQYF.

The genes are TRBV30 and TRBJ2-7; a weak D match, TRBD2 (6 bases). The CDR3 spans 12 residues. Germline V lookup: CDR1 GTSNPN, CDR2 SVGIG (reference sequence). The ends were cut back, 5 bases at V and 4 bases at J, with 12 bases in the middle. This CDR3 reads CAWSEGRYEQYF. The DNA of the CDR3 is TGTGCCTGGTCGGAGGGACGATACGAGCAGTACTTC.

The rearrangement links TRBV19 to TRBJ1-1; tentatively, D is TRBD1 (5 bases). V lost 1 base to trimming and J lost 4 bases, with 7 bases between them. The CDR3 length is 13 residues. The germline CDR1 and CDR2 sequences are LNHDA and SQIVND (reference sequence). The CDR3 loop is CASSIGGPTEAFF. The CDR3 DNA reads TGTGCCAGTAGTATAGGGGGACCCACTGAAGCTTTCTTT.

This chain uses TRBV5-1 with TRBJ2-1; 9 positions match TRBD2. CDR3 size: 15 residues. Trimming removed 4 bases from V and 6 bases from J; junction bases left unmatched: 8. Germline V CDR1 and CDR2: SGHRS, YFSETQ. CDR3 in amino acids: CASSVSGGGGNEQFF. The CDR3 DNA sequence: TGCGCCAGCAGCGTTAGCGGGGGAGGCGGCAATGAGCAGTTCTTC.

The genes are TRBV6-5 and TRBJ2-7, with a possible D match to TRBD2 (5 bases). The CDR3 sequence is 13 residues long. V lost 6 bases, J lost 1 base, and 10 bases lay in between. Germline values: CDR1 MNHEY, CDR2 SVGAGI. The CDR3 nucleotides read TGTGCCAGCAGCCGGGGAAGGTCCTACGAGCAGTACTTC. Amino acid sequence: CASSRGRSYEQYF.

The chain is built from TRBV19 and TRBJ1-5; no clear D gene. The CDR3 is made up of 13 amino acids. V was trimmed by 9 bases and J by 4 bases, leaving 13 bases between them. Germline lookup yields CDR1 LNHDA and CDR2 SQIVND (reference sequence). The CDR3 DNA follows: TGTGCCAGCCGGGTCGACATGAATCAGCCCCAGCATTTT. It is translated as CASRVDMNQPQHF.

The rearrangement uses TRBV11-3 and TRBJ2-7, with 16 bases that match TRBD2. The CDR3 has 16 residues. The J segment lost 2 bases and the V segment lost 4 bases, leaving 2 bases of the junction unmatched. CDR1 is SGHNT and CDR2 is YENEEA in the germline V gene. This CDR3 reads CASSWGLAGGTYEQYF. The CDR3 nucleotides are TGTGCCAGCAGCTGGGGACTAGCGGGGGGGACCTACGAGCAGTACTTC.

The CDR3 DNA reads TGTGCCAGCAGTTTCCCCAGAGATACGCAGTATTTT. Translated: CASSFPRDTQYF. The chain combines TRBV5-8 with TRBJ2-3; the D is unclear. Germline V lookup: CDR1 SGHTS, CDR2 YDEGEE. The CDR3 is made up of 12 amino acids. V shed 5 bases and J shed 5 bases, with 9 bases lying between them.

The chain has TRBV30 and TRBJ2-5, with 9 nucleotides matching TRBD2. V shed 2 bases and J 4 bases; nucleotides not matched to a gene: 8. Germline CDR1 GTSNPN, CDR2 SVGIG (reference sequence). This CDR3 is built from 15 residues. The CDR3: CAWSSAGGRRETQYF. The CDR3 nucleotides are TGTGCCTGGAGTTCGGCGGGAGGGCGTCGAGAGACCCAGTACTTC. Looking up the rest from reference TRBV30 and TRBJ2-5 gives the full variable domain: SQTIHQWPATLVQPVGSPLSLECTVEGTSNPNLYWYRQAAGRGLQLLFYSVGIGQISSEVPQNLSASRPQDRQFILSSKKLLLSDSGFYLCAWSSAGGRRETQYFGPGTRLLVL.

V usage is TRBV29-1 and J usage is TRBJ2-5; 7 nucleotides agree with TRBD1. This CDR3 has 13 amino acids. Germline CDR1 reads SQVTM; CDR2 reads ANQGSEA. V was pared by 3 bases and J by 3 bases, with 4 bases of the junction left unmatched. CDR3 nucleotides: TGCAGCGTTGAGGGCAGGGGGAAAGAGACCCAGTACTTC. It specifies CSVEGRGKETQYF.

The chain links TRBV5-4 to TRBJ2-5; TRBD2 matches 9 bases. The V segment lost 4 bases and the J segment 4 bases; nucleotides outside the gene matches: 8. Looked up from germline, CDR1 is SGHNT and CDR2 is YYREEE (reference sequence). The CDR3 length is 15 residues. This chain's CDR3 is CASSPIAGVRETQYF. DNA for the CDR3: TGTGCCAGCAGCCCTATAGCGGGAGTAAGAGAGACCCAGTACTTC.

The chain combines TRBV29-1 with TRBJ2-7; D possibly corresponds to TRBD1 (7 bases). This CDR3 region has 14 residues. The V gene's germline CDR1 is SQVTM and CDR2 ANQGSEA. Trimming left V 4 bases short and J 3 bases short, with 16 bases between. CDR3 coding DNA: TGCAGCGTTGGGGGGCCAGGGGGGAACTACGAGCAGTACTTC. Translated, it gives CSVGGPGGNYEQYF.

The CDR3 sequence: CASSSHGTAGNTIYF. CDR3 bases: TGTGCCAGCAGCTCTCACGGGACTGCTGGAAACACCATATATTTT. This chain connects TRBV13 to TRBJ1-3; D possibly corresponds to TRBD1 (5 bases). The CDR3 has 15 residues. The V gene lost 4 bases and the J gene lost 2 bases, with 12 bases spanning the gap. The germline CDR1 and CDR2 sequences are PRHDT and FYEKMQ (reference sequence).

The CDR3 loop reads CASSPPATGVNEQFF. CDR3 coding DNA: TGTGCCAGCTCACCACCTGCGACAGGGGTGAATGAGCAGTTCTTC. The chain is built from TRBV18 and TRBJ2-1, with 8 bases aligning to TRBD1. CDR1 and CDR2 (germline): KGHSH, LQKENI. With 0 bases clipped from V and 7 bases from J, the junction kept 5 bases outside the gene matches. The CDR3 has 15 amino acids.

In nucleotides, the CDR3 is TGTGCCAGCAGTTACTCCGGCAGGATGCCGTCCTACGAGCAGTACTTC. It encodes CASSYSGRMPSYEQYF. This chain uses TRBV6-6 with TRBJ2-7, with D hard to call. The CDR3 covers 16 residues. In germline, CDR1 is MNHNY, CDR2 SVGAGI (reference sequence). With 0 bases removed from V and 1 base from J, the gap between germline ends came to 13 bases.

This clone is categorized as medium-sized. The chain couples TRBV11-3 to TRBJ2-2; TRBD1 is a possible D gene (6 bases). Germline assignment: CDR1 SGHNT and CDR2 YENEEA. The length of the CDR3 is 14 residues. V was trimmed by 5 bases and J by 3 bases, leaving 10 bases between them. The CDR3 loop is CASSPRGYTGELFF. In nucleotides, the CDR3 is TGTGCCAGCAGCCCCAGGGGATACACCGGGGAGCTGTTTTTT.

This sequence joins TRBV7-8 and TRBJ1-1, with TRBD1 identical over 8 bases. Germline V gene lookup returns CDR1 SGHVS and CDR2 FQNEAQ. V lost 5 bases to trimming and J lost 5 bases; unmatched junction nucleotides: 10. The CDR3 covers 15 residues. Written as DNA, the CDR3 is TGTGCCAGCAGCCTTATGCCAGGGGGCGGAACTGAAGCTTTCTTT. Its translation: CASSLMPGGGTEAFF.